This TCR beta chain was sequenced for a study of Tregs in tolerant kidney transplant recipients. Study details: Sorting of CD4+CD25+CD127- cells followed approximately 3-day belatacept mixed lymphocyte reactions, sometimes with approximately 5-day graft donor restimulation. Study findings and constraints: Tregs expanded with activated donor B cells seemed most donor-specific. Biological reproducibility was not directly addressed, but technical replication error appeared minimal.

The method was immunoSEQ multiplex PCR; TCRdb's version includes in-frame clones alone and lacks a portion of them. This sample has some 15,000 clones, with more than 60% found just once. About this clone: What it recognizes is unknown.

V was trimmed by 6 bases and J by 9 bases, leaving 12 bases between them. Germline CDR1 reads DFQATT; CDR2 reads SNEGSKA (reference sequence). The CDR3 sequence is 11 residues long. The chain has TRBV20-1 and TRBJ2-1; D is possibly TRBD2 (7 bases). This TCR was sampled from a human donor in good health. Sequenced: Tregs from blood cultured with allogeneic cells. The CDR3 DNA sequence: TGCAGTGCCTGGGGAGGGGGTGAGCAGTTCTTC. Encoded protein: CSAWGGGEQFF.